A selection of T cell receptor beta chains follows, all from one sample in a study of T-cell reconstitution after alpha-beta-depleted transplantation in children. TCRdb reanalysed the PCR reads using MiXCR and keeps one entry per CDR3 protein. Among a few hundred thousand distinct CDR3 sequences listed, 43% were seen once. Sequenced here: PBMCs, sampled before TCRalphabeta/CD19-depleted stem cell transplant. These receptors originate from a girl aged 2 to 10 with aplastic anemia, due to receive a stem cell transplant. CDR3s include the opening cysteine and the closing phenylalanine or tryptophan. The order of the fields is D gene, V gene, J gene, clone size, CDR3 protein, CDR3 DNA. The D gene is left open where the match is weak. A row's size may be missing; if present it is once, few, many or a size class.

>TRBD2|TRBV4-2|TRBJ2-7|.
CASNTGTSGYEQYF
TGTGCCAGCAACACCGGGACTAGCGGCTACGAGCAGTACTTC
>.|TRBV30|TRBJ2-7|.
CAWAYHDEQYF
TGTGCCTGGGCATACCACGACGAGCAGTACTTC
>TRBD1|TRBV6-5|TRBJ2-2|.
CASSYLTGTVRALAGELFF
TGTGCCAGCAGTTACCTCACCGGGACAGTCCGGGCTTTGGCCGGGGAGCTGTTTTTT
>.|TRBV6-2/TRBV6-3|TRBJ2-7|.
CASSNSPEYEQYF
TGTGCCAGCTCCAACTCTCCTGAATACGAGCAGTACTTC
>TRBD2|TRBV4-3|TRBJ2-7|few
CASSQGDWVTSGTYEQYF
TGCGCCAGCAGCCAAGGGGACTGGGTTACTAGCGGCACCTACGAGCAGTACTTC
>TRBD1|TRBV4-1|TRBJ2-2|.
CASSRPGGGAGELFF
TGCGCCAGCAGCCGTCCAGGGGGCGGGGCCGGGGAGCTGTTTTTT
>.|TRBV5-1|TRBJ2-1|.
CASSPGEPYNEQFF
TGCGCCAGCAGCCCCGGGGAACCTTACAATGAGCAGTTCTTC
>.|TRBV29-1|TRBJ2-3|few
CSVEAGLSTDTQYF
TGCAGCGTTGAAGCGGGATTATCAACAGATACGCAGTATTTT
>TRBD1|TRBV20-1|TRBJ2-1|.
CSARMGTGGQYNEQFF
TGCAGTGCTAGAATGGGGACAGGGGGACAGTACAATGAGCAGTTCTTC
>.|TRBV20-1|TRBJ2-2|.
CSGGTNTGELFF
TGCAGTGGCGGAACGAACACCGGGGAGCTGTTTTTT
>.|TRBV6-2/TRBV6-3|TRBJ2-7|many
CASSSRGVSGASYEQYF
TGTGCCAGCAGTTCCCGGGGAGTTAGCGGAGCCTCCTACGAGCAGTACTTC
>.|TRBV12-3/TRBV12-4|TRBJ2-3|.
CASSLSSALGVTDTQYF
TGTGCCAGCAGTTTATCCTCCGCACTAGGGGTGACAGATACGCAGTATTTT
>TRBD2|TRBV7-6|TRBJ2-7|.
CASSPSGLASVYEQYF
TGTGCCAGCAGCCCTAGCGGACTAGCCTCTGTCTACGAGCAGTACTTC
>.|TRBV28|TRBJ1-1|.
CASTGGNTEAFF
TGTGCCAGCACAGGCGGGAACACTGAAGCTTTCTTT
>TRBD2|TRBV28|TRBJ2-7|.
CASSSGTSGPTYEQYF
TGTGCCAGCAGTTCCGGGACTAGCGGGCCTACCTACGAGCAGTACTTC
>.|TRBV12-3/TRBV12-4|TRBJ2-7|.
CASSSPGSFYEQYF
TGTGCCAGCTCCTCCCCCGGGAGCTTCTACGAGCAGTACTTC
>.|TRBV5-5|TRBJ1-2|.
CASSFGNNYGYTF
TGTGCCAGCAGCTTCGGCAATAACTATGGCTACACCTTC
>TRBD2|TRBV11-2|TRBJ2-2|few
CASSSPASGSKTAGELFF
TGTGCCAGCAGCTCCCCGGCTAGCGGGAGTAAAACGGCCGGGGAGCTGTTTTTT
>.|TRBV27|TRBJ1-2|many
CASTPREGSPYGYTF
TGTGCCAGCACCCCGAGAGAGGGCAGTCCCTATGGCTACACCTTC
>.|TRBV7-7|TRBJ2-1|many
CASSLEFSLIPREQFF
TGTGCCAGCAGCTTAGAATTCTCACTAATCCCAAGGGAGCAGTTCTTC
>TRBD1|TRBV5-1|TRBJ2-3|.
CASSWIQGASGTDTQYF
TGCGCCAGCAGCTGGATTCAGGGGGCGTCCGGCACAGATACGCAGTATTTT
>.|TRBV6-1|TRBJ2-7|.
CATSRDGTYEQYF
TGTGCCACATCCCGGGACGGGACGTACGAGCAGTACTTC
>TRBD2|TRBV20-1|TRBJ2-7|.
CSAVTSGNSYEQYF
TGCAGTGCTGTGACTAGCGGAAACTCCTACGAGCAGTACTTC
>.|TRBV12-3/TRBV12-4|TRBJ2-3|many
CASSLRDSQDTQYF
TGTGCCAGCAGTTTAAGAGATTCCCAAGATACGCAGTATTTT
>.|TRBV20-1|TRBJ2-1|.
CSAGRRPYNEQFF
TGCAGTGCTGGGAGGAGACCCTACAATGAGCAGTTCTTC
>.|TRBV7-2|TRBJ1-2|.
CASSLYGSYGYTF
TGTGCCAGCAGCTTATATGGGTCCTATGGCTACACCTTC
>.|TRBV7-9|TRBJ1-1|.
CASSSSRDTEAFF
TGTGCCAGCAGCTCGTCCCGGGACACTGAAGCTTTCTTT
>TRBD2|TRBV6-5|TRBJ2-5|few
CASSYSASKAGVETQYF
TGTGCCAGCAGTTACTCGGCTTCCAAAGCGGGAGTGGAGACCCAGTACTTC
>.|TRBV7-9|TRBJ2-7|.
CASSPWRGVGYEQYF
TGTGCCAGCAGCCCCTGGAGAGGGGTGGGCTACGAGCAGTACTTC
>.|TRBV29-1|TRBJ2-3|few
CSVVSGVGSTDTQYF
TGCAGCGTTGTATCAGGGGTCGGAAGCACAGATACGCAGTATTTT
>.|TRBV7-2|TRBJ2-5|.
CASSLMGRAGQETQYF
TGTGCCAGCAGCTTAATGGGGCGGGCTGGGCAAGAGACCCAGTACTTC
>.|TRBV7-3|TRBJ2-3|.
CASSIVVADTQYF
TGTGCCAGCAGCATAGTGGTTGCAGATACGCAGTATTTT
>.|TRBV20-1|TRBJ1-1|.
CSAYRRRMNTEAFF
TGCAGTGCTTACCGACGGAGAATGAACACTGAAGCTTTCTTT
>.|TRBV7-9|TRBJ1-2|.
CASSPKGETGYTF
TGTGCCAGCAGCCCGAAGGGTGAAACTGGCTACACCTTC
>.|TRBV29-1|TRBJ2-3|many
CSVVNRASTDTQYF
TGCAGCGTGGTAAACAGAGCTAGCACAGATACGCAGTATTTT
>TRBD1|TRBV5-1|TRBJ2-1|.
CASSFGTGRFYNEQFF
TGCGCCAGCAGCTTTGGGACAGGACGATTCTACAATGAGCAGTTCTTC
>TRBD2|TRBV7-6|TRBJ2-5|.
CASSPSVRGGLETQYF
TGTGCCAGCAGCCCCTCAGTGCGGGGGGGCTTGGAGACCCAGTACTTC
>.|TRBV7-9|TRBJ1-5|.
CASSLAEGGQPQHF
TGTGCCAGCAGCTTAGCAGAGGGGGGTCAGCCCCAGCATTTT
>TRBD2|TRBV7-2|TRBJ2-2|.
CASRPSREGETGELFF
TGTGCCAGCAGGCCAAGTAGGGAGGGAGAAACCGGGGAGCTGTTTTTT
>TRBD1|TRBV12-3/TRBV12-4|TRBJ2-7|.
CASSLPSGQGGSYEQYF
TGTGCCAGCAGTCTCCCCTCGGGACAGGGGGGCTCCTACGAGCAGTACTTC
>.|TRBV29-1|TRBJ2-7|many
CSVVIGVMYF
TGCAGCGTTGTTATTGGGGTAATGTACTTC
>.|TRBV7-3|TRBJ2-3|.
CASSLTNLETDTQYF
TGTGCCAGTAGCTTAACTAACTTGGAGACAGATACGCAGTATTTT
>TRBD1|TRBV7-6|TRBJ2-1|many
CASSLALQGVSEQFF
TGTGCCAGCAGCTTAGCATTACAGGGGGTTTCTGAGCAGTTCTTC
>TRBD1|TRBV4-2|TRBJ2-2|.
CASSQGRQGVNTGELFF
TGTGCCAGCAGCCAAGGGCGACAGGGGGTTAACACCGGGGAGCTGTTTTTT
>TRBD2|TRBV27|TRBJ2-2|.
CASSLYRRLAKNTGELFF
TGTGCCAGCAGTTTATATCGCCGACTAGCGAAGAACACCGGGGAGCTGTTTTTT
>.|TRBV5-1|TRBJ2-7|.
CASSLDSSLGPTYEQYF
TGCGCCAGCAGCTTGGACTCCTCACTCGGACCGACCTACGAGCAGTACTTC
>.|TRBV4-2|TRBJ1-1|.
CASSPSGVNTEAFF
TGTGCCAGCAGCCCTTCAGGGGTAAACACTGAAGCTTTCTTT
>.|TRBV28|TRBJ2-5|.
CASRTAEETQYF
TGTGCCAGCAGGACAGCAGAAGAGACCCAGTACTTC